The T cell receptor (beta chain) described here comes from a study of T cells expressing NK-cell markers. Overall study findings and caveats: The study found these clonotypes also leading the CD3+CD56-NKG2C+ fraction in several donors.

No DNA is given; TCRdb re-called the 5' RACE reads and lists each CDR3 protein once. This sample contains 400,000 to 550,000 distinct CDR3 sequences. Turning to this clonotype: What it recognizes is unknown.

The CDR3 has 15 amino acids. Germline V CDR1 and CDR2: SGHTA, FQGNSA. Sequenced: blood T cells: a sorted CD56 or NKG2C T cell subset, CD4+ or CD8+ T cells, or bulk PBMC T cells (not recorded which). J is TRBJ2-3 and V is TRBV7-2; TCRdb's D call of TRBD1 is untestable without DNA. The TCR comes from a woman aged 18 to 69 in good health. The CDR3 spells CASSLRDGSTDTQYF.